This T cell receptor beta chain was observed in a study of CD4 T cells in relation to SARS-CoV-2 and coronaviruses. Whole-study findings and limits: Compared with monoreactive clones, crossreactive clones showed significantly weaker SARS-CoV-2 expansion.

Unexposed donor CD4+ T cells date from 2011-2018, before the COVID-19 pandemic. The repertoire was sequenced with immunoSEQ multiplex PCR; TCRdb's copy has only in-frame clones and lacks some. Seen here are 68,000 or so clones, approximately 93% observed once, and the top ten hold 0.2% to 0.25%. As for this clone: Antigen specificity is unknown.

The CDR3 is 15 amino acids. Germline CDR1 reads SNHLY; CDR2 reads FYNNEI. The junction had 8 bases not matched to a gene; V was cut back by 7 bases and J by 5 bases. The sequenced sample consisted of naive CD4+ T cells from PBMCs. Subset defined: naive CD4+ T cells isolated by negative enrichment. The J gene is TRBJ2-5, the V gene TRBV2; 12 positions agree with TRBD1. This clonotype was obtained from a human donor in good health. In DNA form, the CDR3 reads TGTGCCAGCAACCGGGACAGGGGGCCTGGTGAGACCCAGTACTTC. Protein product: CASNRDRGPGETQYF.